The 6 T cell receptor beta chains below all came from one sample that was sequenced in a study of blood T cell repertoires in COVID-19. The repertoire was sequenced with immunoSEQ multiplex PCR; TCRdb's copy has only in-frame clones and lacks some. The table has about 270,000 clones, approximately 84% seen once; the top ten hold more than 1.1%. Sequencing was performed on peripheral blood. The receptors come from a human donor with COVID-19, enrolled during active disease. The donor label of this sample is uncertain.

This chain joins TRBV6-2 or TRBV6-3 and TRBJ2-7, with 7 bases matching TRBD2. CDR1 MNHEY and CDR2 SVGEGT come from the germline V gene. Losses at the gene ends were 2 bases for V and 3 bases for J; bases not matched to a gene: 1. The CDR3 contains 13 residues. CDR3: CASSYERDYEQYF. The CDR3 coding sequence is TGTGCCAGCAGTTACGAGCGGGACTACGAGCAGTACTTC.

This clone has more than one count but fewer than ten. The chain recombines TRBV27 with TRBJ2-1; 7 positions agree with TRBD1. Per the germline V gene, CDR1 is MNHEY and CDR2 is SMNVEV (reference sequence). CDR3 size: 14 residues. Trimming cost V 3 bases and J 3 bases; bases outside gene matches: 2. In DNA form, the CDR3 reads TGTGCCAGCAGTTTTACAGGGGTCTACAATGAGCAGTTCTTC. Translated, it gives CASSFTGVYNEQFF.

The chain combines TRBV7-9 with TRBJ1-6; maybe TRBD1 (6 bases). Looked up from germline, CDR1 is SEHNR and CDR2 is FQNEAQ (reference sequence). V was shortened by 4 bases and J by 4 bases, with 17 bases between the two germline ends. There are 17 residues in the CDR3. CDR3 loop: CASSSTRTGRYNSPLHF. The CDR3 DNA reads TGTGCCAGCAGCTCCACACGCACAGGGAGATATAATTCACCCCTCCACTTT.

This clone was seen just once. The V gene is TRBV9, the J gene TRBJ2-3; no clear D gene. Trimming removed 3 bases at V and 0 bases at J, with 5 bases between. Germline loops: CDR1 SGDLS, CDR2 YYNGEE. CDR3 length: 13 amino acids. Written as DNA, the CDR3 is TGTGCCAGCAGCGACATTAGCACAGATACGCAGTATTTT. As protein: CASSDISTDTQYF.

The chain employs TRBV5-1 and TRBJ1-4, with TRBD1 identical over 7 bases. Germline CDR1 is SGHRS and CDR2 is YFSETQ. V shed 4 bases and J 0 bases; nucleotides not matched to a gene: 6. The CDR3 covers 16 residues. The CDR3: CASSAYRGSTNEKLFF. DNA of the CDR3: TGCGCCAGCAGCGCCTACAGGGGCTCAACTAATGAAAAACTGTTTTTT.

The chain links TRBV28 to TRBJ1-3, with no clear D. V was clipped by 5 bases and J by 0 bases, with 17 bases between them. The CDR3 has 17 amino acids. Germline V gives CDR1 MDHEN, CDR2 SYDVKM. The CDR3 loop reads CASSRAFGSGSGNTIYF. The CDR3 DNA reads as TGTGCCAGCAGTCGAGCCTTCGGCAGCGGCTCTGGAAACACCATATATTTT.